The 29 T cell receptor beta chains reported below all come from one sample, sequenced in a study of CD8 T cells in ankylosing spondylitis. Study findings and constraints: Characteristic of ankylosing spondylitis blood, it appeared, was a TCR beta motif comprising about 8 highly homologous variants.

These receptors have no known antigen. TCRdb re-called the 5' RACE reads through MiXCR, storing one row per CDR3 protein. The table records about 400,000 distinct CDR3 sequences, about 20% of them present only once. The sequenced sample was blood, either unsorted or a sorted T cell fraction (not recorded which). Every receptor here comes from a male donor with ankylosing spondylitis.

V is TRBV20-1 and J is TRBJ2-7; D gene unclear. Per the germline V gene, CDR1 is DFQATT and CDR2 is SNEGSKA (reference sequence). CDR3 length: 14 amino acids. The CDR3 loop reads CSHKKLALDYEQYF. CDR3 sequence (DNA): TGCAGCCATAAGAAGTTGGCCTTGGACTACGAGCAGTACTTC.

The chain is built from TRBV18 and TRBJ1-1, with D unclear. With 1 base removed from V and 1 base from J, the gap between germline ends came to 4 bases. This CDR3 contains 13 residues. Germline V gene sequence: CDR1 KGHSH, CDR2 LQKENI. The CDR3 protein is CASSPQTNTEAFF. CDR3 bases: TGTGCCAGCTCACCACAGACGAACACTGAAGCTTTCTTT.

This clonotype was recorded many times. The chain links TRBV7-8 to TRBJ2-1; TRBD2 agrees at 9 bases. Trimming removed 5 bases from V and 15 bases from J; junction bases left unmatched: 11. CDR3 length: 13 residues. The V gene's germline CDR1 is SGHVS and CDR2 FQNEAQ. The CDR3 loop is CASSHLAGSLPFF. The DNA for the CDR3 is TGTGCCAGCAGCCATCTAGCGGGGTCCCTCCCGTTCTTC.

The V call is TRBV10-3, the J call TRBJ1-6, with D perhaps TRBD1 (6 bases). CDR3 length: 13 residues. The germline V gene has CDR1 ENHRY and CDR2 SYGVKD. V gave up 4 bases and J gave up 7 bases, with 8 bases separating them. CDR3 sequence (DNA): TGTGCCATCAGTGGGGGGCAAAATTCACCCCTCCACTTT. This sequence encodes CAISGGQNSPLHF.

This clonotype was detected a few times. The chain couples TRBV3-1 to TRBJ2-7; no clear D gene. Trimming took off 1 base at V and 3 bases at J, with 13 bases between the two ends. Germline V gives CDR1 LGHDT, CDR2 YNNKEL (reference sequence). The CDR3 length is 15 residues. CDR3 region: CASSQGSSWFYEQYF. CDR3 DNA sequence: TGTGCCAGCAGCCAAGGGTCATCGTGGTTCTACGAGCAGTACTTC.

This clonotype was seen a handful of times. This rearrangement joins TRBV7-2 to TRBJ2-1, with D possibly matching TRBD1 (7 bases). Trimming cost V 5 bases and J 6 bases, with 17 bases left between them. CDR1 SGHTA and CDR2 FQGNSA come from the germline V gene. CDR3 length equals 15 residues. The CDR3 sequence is CASSPRGGTVNEQFF. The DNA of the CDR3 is TGTGCCAGCAGCCCAAGAGGAGGGACAGTCAATGAGCAGTTCTTC. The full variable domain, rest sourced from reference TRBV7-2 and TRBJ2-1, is GAGVSQSPSNKVTEKGKDVELRCDPISGHTALYWYRQSLGQGLEFLIYFQGNSAPDKSGLPSDRFSAERTGGSVSTLTIQRTQQEDSAVYLCASSPRGGTVNEQFFGPGTRLTVL.

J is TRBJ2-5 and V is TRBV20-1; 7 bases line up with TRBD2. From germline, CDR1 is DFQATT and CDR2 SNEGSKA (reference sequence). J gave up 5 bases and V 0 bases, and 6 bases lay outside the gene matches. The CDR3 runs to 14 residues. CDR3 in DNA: TGCAGTGCTAGAGATGATCGGGGAGGGGAGACCCAGTACTTC. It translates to CSARDDRGGETQYF.

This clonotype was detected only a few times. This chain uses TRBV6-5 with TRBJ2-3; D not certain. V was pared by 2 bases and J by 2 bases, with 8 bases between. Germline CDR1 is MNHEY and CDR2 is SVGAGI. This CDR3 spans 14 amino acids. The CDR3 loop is CASSYPAPTDTQYF. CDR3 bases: TGTGCCAGCAGTTACCCAGCCCCCACAGATACGCAGTATTTT.

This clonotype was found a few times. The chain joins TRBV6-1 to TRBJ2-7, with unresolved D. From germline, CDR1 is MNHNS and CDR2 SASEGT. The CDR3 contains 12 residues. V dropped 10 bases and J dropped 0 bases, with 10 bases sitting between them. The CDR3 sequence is CATTASSYEQYF. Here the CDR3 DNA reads TGTGCCACCACAGCGAGCTCCTACGAGCAGTACTTC.

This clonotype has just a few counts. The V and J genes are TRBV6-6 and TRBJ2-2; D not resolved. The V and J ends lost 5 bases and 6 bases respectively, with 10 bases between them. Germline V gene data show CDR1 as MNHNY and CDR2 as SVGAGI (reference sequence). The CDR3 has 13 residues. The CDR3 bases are TGTGCCAGCAGTCTCGTCTTTCCCGGGGAGCTGTTTTTT. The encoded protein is CASSLVFPGELFF.

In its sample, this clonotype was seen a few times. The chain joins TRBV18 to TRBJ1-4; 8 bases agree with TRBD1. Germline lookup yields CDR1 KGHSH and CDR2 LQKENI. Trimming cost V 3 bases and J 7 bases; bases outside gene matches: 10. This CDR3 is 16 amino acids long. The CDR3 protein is CASSPRRTGGAEKLFF. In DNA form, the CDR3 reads TGTGCCAGCTCACCTAGGAGAACAGGGGGGGCTGAAAAACTGTTTTTT.

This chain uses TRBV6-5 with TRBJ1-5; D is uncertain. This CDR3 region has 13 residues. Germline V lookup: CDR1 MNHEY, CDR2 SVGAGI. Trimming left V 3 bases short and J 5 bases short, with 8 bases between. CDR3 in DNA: TGTGCCAGCAGTTATAGACGAGATCAGCCCCAGCATTTT. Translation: CASSYRRDQPQHF.

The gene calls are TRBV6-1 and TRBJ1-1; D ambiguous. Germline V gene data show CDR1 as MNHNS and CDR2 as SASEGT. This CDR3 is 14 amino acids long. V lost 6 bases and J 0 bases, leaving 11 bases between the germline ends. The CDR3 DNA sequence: TGTGCCAGCAGAGTTCGAGGGATGAACACTGAAGCTTTCTTT. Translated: CASRVRGMNTEAFF.

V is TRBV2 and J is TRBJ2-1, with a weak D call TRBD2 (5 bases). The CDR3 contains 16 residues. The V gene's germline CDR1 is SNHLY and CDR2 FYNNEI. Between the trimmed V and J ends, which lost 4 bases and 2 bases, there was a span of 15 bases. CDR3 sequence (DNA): TGTGCCAGCAGTGTCGGTCGCGGGTCTCCCTACAATGAGCAGTTCTTC. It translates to CASSVGRGSPYNEQFF.

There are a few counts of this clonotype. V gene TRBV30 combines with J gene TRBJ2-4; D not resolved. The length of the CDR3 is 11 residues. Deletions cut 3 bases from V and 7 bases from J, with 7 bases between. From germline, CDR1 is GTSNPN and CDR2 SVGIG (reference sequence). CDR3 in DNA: TGTGCCTGGAGCTCAAGGAACATTCAGTACTTC. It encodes CAWSSRNIQYF.

This CDR3 reads CASSLDLPNTGELFF. CDR3 in DNA: TGTGCCAGCAGTTTAGACCTTCCTAACACCGGGGAGCTGTTTTTT. The V call is TRBV27, the J call TRBJ2-2; no clear D. The CDR3 covers 15 residues. Germline V CDR1 and CDR2: MNHEY, SMNVEV (reference sequence). V shed 2 bases and J shed 2 bases, with 9 bases lying between them.

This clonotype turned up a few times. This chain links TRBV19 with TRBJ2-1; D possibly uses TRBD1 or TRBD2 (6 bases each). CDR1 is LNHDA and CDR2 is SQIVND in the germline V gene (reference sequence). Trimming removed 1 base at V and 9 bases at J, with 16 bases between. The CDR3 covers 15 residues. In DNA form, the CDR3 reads TGTGCCAGTAGTATAGTGGGGGGCCCGTGGGGTGAGCAGTTCTTC. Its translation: CASSIVGGPWGEQFF.

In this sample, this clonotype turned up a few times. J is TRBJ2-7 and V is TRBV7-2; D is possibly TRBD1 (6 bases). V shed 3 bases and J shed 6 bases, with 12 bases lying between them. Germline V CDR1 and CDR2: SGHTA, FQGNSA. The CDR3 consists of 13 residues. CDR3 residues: CASSFSGVGEQYF. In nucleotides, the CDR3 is TGTGCCAGCAGCTTTTCAGGGGTAGGCGAGCAGTACTTC.

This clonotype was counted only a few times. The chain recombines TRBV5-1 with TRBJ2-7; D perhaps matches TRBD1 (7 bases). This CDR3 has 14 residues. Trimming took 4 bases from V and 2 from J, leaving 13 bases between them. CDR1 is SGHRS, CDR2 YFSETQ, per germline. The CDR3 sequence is CASSTEGQPYEQYF. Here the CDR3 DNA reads TGCGCCAGCAGCACGGAGGGACAGCCCTACGAGCAGTACTTC.

Here the CDR3 reads CASSPAIRRGEETQYF. The CDR3, as DNA: TGTGCCAGCAGCCCCGCCATCAGGAGAGGGGAAGAGACCCAGTACTTC. The chain uses TRBV12-3 or TRBV12-4 and TRBJ2-5; D tentatively reads TRBD1 or TRBD2 (5 bases each). V was pared by 6 bases and J by 3 bases, with 20 bases between. CDR3 length: 16 residues.

For the CDR3, the DNA is TGTGCCAGCAGCTTAGACCCGCAGCCTGATCAGCCCCAGCATTTT. Protein product: CASSLDPQPDQPQHF. This rearrangement joins TRBV7-2 to TRBJ1-5; no reliable D call. CDR1 is SGHTA and CDR2 is FQGNSA in the germline V gene. The CDR3 sequence is 15 residues long. V lost 1 base to trimming and J lost 5 bases, with 12 bases between them.

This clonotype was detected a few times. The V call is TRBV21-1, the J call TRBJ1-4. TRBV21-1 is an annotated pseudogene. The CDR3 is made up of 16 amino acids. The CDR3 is CASSLTMVGRVEKLFF. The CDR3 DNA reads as TGTGCCAGCAGCCTTACCATGGTCGGGCGGGTAGAAAAACTGTTTTTT.

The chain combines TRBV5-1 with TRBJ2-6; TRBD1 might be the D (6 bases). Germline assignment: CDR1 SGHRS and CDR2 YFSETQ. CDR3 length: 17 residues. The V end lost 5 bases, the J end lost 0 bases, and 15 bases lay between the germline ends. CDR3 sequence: CASSTDRSSSGANVLTF. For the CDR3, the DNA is TGCGCCAGCAGTACGGACAGATCCTCCTCTGGGGCCAACGTCCTGACTTTC.

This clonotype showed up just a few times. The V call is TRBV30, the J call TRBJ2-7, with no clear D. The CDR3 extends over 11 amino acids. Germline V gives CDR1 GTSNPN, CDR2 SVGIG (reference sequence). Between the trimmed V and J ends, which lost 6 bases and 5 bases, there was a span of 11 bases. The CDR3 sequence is CACGLRDEQYF. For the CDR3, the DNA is TGTGCCTGCGGATTACGGGACGAGCAGTACTTC. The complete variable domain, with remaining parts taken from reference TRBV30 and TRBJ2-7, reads SQTIHQWPATLVQPVGSPLSLECTVEGTSNPNLYWYRQAAGRGLQLLFYSVGIGQISSEVPQNLSASRPQDRQFILSSKKLLLSDSGFYLCACGLRDEQYFGPGTRLTVT.

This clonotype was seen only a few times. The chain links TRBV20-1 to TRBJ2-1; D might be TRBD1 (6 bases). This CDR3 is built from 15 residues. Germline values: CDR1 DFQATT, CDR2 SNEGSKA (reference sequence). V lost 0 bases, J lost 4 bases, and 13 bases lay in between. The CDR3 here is CSARDPRTDYNEQFF. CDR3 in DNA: TGCAGTGCTAGAGATCCCCGGACAGATTACAATGAGCAGTTCTTC.

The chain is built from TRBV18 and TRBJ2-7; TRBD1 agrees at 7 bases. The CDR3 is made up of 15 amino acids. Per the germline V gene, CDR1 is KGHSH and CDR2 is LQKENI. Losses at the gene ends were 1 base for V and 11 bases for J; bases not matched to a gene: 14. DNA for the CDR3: TGTGCCAGCTCACCACAAGGGACAGACGACACCCAGGAGTACTTC. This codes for CASSPQGTDDTQEYF.

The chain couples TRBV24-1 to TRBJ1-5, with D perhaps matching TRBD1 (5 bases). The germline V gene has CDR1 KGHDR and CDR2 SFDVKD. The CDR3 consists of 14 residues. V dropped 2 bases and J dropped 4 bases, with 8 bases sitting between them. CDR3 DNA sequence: TGTGCCACCAGTGATTCCAGACAGAATCAGCCCCAGCATTTT. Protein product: CATSDSRQNQPQHF.

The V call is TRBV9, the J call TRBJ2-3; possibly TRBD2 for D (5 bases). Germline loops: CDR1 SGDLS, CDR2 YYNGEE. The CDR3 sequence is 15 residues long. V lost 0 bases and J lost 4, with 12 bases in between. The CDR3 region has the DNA TGTGCCAGCAGCGTAGCAGGACTTTCGGCAGATACGCAGTATTTT. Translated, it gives CASSVAGLSADTQYF.

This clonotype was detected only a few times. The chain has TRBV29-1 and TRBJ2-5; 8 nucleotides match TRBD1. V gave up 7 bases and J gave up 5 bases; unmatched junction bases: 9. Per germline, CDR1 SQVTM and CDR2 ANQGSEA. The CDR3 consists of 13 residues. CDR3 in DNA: TGCAGCGCTATTCAGGGGGCACGCGAGACCCAGTACTTC. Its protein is CSAIQGARETQYF.